What follows are 5 T cell receptor beta chains derived from one specimen sequenced in a study of blood T cell repertoires in COVID-19. TCRdb's table, derived via immunoSEQ multiplex PCR, lists solely in-frame clones and lacks some. In the table there are about 370,000 clones, around 89% of which are singletons. The specimen sequenced was PBMCs or T cells enriched from blood (not recorded which). The source of these receptors is a man aged 18 to 29 who had recovered from COVID-19.

The CDR3 DNA is TGCGCCAGCAGCCCCGGACATAACACTGAAGCTTTCTTT. As protein: CASSPGHNTEAFF. The rearrangement uses TRBV4-3 and TRBJ1-1, with a weak D call TRBD1 (5 bases). Germline V CDR1 and CDR2: LGHNA, YSLEER. V was shortened by 4 bases and J by 2 bases, with 8 bases between the two germline ends. The CDR3 spans 13 residues.

The chain has TRBV6-1 and TRBJ2-2; D remains ambiguous. V lost 2 bases to trimming and J lost 5 bases, with 9 bases between them. Germline CDR1 reads MNHNS; CDR2 reads SASEGT. This CDR3 has 14 residues. The CDR3 region is CASSELPRTGELFF. CDR3 nucleotides: TGTGCCAGCAGTGAACTCCCCAGAACCGGGGAGCTGTTTTTT.

This chain connects TRBV27 to TRBJ1-1; 9 bases agree with TRBD1. Germline values: CDR1 MNHEY, CDR2 SMNVEV (reference sequence). The CDR3 covers 16 residues. V dropped 5 bases and J dropped 0; count of bases not matched to a gene: 7. CDR3 protein: CASSIGTGLLNTEAFF. The DNA of the CDR3 is TGTGCCAGCAGTATCGGGACAGGGCTCCTGAACACTGAAGCTTTCTTT.

This rearrangement joins TRBV4-1 to TRBJ1-4; D is uncertain. This CDR3 contains 18 residues. From germline, CDR1 is MGHRA and CDR2 YSYEKL. V lost 2 bases to trimming and J lost 0 bases, with 16 bases between them. The CDR3 region has the DNA TGCGCCAGCAGCCAACGTACCGACATTTCTTCAACTAATGAAAAACTGTTTTTT. Its protein is CASSQRTDISSTNEKLFF.

The chain uses TRBV15 and TRBJ1-3, with 9 bases aligning to TRBD1. From germline, CDR1 is LNHNV and CDR2 YYDKDF (reference sequence). This CDR3 has 16 amino acids. The V segment lost 1 base and the J segment 7 bases; nucleotides outside the gene matches: 8. CDR3 region: CATSRASRDRVNTIYF. The CDR3 coding sequence is TGTGCCACCAGCAGAGCTTCTAGGGACAGGGTCAACACCATATATTTT.